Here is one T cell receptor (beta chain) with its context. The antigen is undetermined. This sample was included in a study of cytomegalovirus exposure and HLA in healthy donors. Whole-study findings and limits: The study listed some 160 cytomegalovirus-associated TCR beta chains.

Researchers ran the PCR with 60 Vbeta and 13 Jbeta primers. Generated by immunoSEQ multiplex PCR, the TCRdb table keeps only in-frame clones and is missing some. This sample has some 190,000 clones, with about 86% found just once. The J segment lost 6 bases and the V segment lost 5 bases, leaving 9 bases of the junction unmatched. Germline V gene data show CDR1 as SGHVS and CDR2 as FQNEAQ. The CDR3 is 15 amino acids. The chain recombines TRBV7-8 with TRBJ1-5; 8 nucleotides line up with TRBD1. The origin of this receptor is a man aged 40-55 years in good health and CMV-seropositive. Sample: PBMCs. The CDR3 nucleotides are TGTGCCAGCAGCCCTCATTTGGACAGGGCTCAGCCCCAGCATTTT. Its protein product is CASSPHLDRAQPQHF.